This paragraph covers one T cell receptor (beta chain) sequence. This sample is part of a study of cytomegalovirus exposure and HLA in healthy donors. PCR involved 60 Vbeta and 13 Jbeta primers. Clones were sequenced by immunoSEQ multiplex PCR, and TCRdb holds only the in-frame ones, with some missing. The top ten clones hold around 1.9% of a sample with around 130,000 clones, 61% of them seen once. The origin of this receptor is a male donor in good health and CMV-seronegative. Source material: PBMCs.

The CDR3 spells CASSSGGRMDNEQFF. For the CDR3, the DNA is TGTGCCAGCAGCTCGGGGGGCCGGATGGACAATGAGCAGTTCTTC. V gene TRBV5-4 combines with J gene TRBJ2-1; a weak D match, TRBD2 (7 bases). Trimming removed 3 bases at V and 5 bases at J, with 15 bases between. The CDR3 extends over 15 amino acids. Germline V gene data show CDR1 as SGHNT and CDR2 as YYREEE (reference sequence). The variable domain in full, with the rest retrieved from reference TRBV5-4 and TRBJ2-1, is ETGVTQSPTHLIKTRGQQVTLRCSSQSGHNTVSWYQQALGQGPQFIFQYYREEENGRGNFPPRFSGLQFPNYSSELNVNALELDDSALYLCASSSGGRMDNEQFFGPGTRLTVL.